This T cell receptor (beta chain) was recorded in a study of cytomegalovirus exposure and HLA in healthy donors. The PCR employed 60 Vbeta primers together with 13 Jbeta primers. The method was immunoSEQ multiplex PCR; TCRdb's version includes in-frame clones alone and lacks a portion of them. The sample yields more than 95,000 clones, under 80% seen once. The specimen was PBMCs. The source is a middle-aged man in good health and CMV-seropositive.

CDR3 in amino acids: CASSLSRGRDTQYF. CDR3 nucleotide sequence: TGCGCCAGCAGCCTTTCGCGGGGGAGGGATACGCAGTATTTT. The J gene is TRBJ2-3, the V gene TRBV5-1, with 7 bases identical to TRBD2. Germline trimming cut 4 bases from V and 6 bases from J; bases unmatched to any gene: 8. CDR3 length equals 14 residues. Germline CDR1 reads SGHRS; CDR2 reads YFSETQ.